This record concerns one T cell receptor (beta chain) sequence. The data were obtained in a study of control samples from healthy donors and cancer patients. Generated by immunoSEQ multiplex PCR, the TCRdb table keeps only in-frame clones and is missing some. The profile covers about 180,000 clones, with around 94% appearing a single time and more than 1.3% taken by the ten largest. Trimming cost V 3 bases and J 3 bases, with 11 bases left between them. The CDR3 totals 14 residues. Looked up from germline, CDR1 is MDHEN and CDR2 is SYDVKM. The source of this sequence is a man aged 30 to 39 in good health. Sequencing input: blood. The chain uses TRBV28 and TRBJ1-1, with D unclear. DNA for the CDR3: TGTGCCAGCAGTTTGGGCAGAAAGGACACTGAAGCTTTCTTT. Translation: CASSLGRKDTEAFF.